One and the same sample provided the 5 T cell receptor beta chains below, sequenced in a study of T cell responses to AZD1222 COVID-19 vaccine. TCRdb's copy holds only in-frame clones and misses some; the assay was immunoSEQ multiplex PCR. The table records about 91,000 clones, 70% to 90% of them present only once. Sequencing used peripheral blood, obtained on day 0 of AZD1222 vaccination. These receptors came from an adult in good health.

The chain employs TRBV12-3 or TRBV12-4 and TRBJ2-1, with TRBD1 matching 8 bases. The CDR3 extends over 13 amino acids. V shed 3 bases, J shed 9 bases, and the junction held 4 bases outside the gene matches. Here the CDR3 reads CASSLPGGGEQFF. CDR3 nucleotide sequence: TGTGCCAGCAGTTTGCCAGGGGGCGGTGAGCAGTTCTTC.

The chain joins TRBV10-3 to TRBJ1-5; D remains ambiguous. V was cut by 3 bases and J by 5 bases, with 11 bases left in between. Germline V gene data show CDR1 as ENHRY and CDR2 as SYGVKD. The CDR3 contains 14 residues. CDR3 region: CAISERSSDQPQHF. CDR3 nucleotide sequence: TGTGCCATCAGTGAACGGTCGAGCGATCAGCCCCAGCATTTT.

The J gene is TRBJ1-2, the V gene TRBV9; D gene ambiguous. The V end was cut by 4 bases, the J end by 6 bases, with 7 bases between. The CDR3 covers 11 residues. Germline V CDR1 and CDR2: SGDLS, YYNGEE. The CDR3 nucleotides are TGTGCCAGCAGCCGCATGAATGGCTACACCTTC. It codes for CASSRMNGYTF.

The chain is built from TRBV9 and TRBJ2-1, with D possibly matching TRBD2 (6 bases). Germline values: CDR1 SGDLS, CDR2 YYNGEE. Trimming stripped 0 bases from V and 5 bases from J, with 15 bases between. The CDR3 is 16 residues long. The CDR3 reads CASSVDPSSVNNEQFF. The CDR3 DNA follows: TGTGCCAGCAGCGTAGACCCGTCTAGCGTAAACAATGAGCAGTTCTTC.

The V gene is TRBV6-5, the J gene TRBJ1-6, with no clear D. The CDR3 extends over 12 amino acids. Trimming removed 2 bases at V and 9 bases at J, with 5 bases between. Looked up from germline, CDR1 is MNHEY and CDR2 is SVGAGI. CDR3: CASSYLSSPLHF. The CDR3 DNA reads TGTGCCAGCAGTTACCTCAGTTCACCCCTCCACTTT.